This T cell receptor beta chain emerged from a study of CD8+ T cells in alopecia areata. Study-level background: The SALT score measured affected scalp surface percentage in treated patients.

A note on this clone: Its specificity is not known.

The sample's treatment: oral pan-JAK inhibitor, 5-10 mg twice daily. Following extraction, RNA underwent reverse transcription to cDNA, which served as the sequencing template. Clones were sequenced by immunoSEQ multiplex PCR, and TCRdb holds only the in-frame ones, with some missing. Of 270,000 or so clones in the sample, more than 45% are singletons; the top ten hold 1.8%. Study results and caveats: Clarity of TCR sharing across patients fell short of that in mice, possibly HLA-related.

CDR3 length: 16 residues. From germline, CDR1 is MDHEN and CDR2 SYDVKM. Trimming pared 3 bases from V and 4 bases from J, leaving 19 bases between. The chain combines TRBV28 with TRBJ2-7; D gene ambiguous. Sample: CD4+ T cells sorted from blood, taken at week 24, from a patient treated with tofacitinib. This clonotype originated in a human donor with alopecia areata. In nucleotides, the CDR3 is TGTGCCAGCAGTTTCGTATCGGCCCTTATCGTTTACGAGCAGTACTTC. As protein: CASSFVSALIVYEQYF.